Listed below are T cell receptor beta chains from one sample, sequenced in a study of early T cells in non-severe SARS-CoV-2 infection. Via MiXCR, TCRdb re-called the 5' RACE reads, giving one row per CDR3 protein. The sample includes just under 65,000 distinct CDR3 sequences, roughly 9% seen only once; the top ten take 10% to 15%. The material sequenced was whole blood, taken at baseline. The receptors were sampled from an adult who was a healthcare worker with PCR-confirmed SARS-CoV-2 infection or an uninfected control (not recorded which). The CDR3 runs from the conserved cysteine through the conserved F or W. Each record gives: V gene, clone size, J gene, D gene, CDR3 DNA, CDR3 protein. A D gene is named only where the DNA matches it firmly. Only part of the rows carry a size: once, few, many, or a class if the clone is expanded.

V gene: TRBV6-2/TRBV6-3
clone size: NA
J gene: TRBJ2-5
D gene: TRBD2
CDR3 DNA: TGTGCCAGCAGCCAGCGGGAGCGGGGGACCCAGTACTTC
CDR3 protein: CASSQRERGTQYF

V gene: TRBV18
clone size: NA
J gene: TRBJ1-5
D gene: NA
CDR3 DNA: TGTGCCAGCTCCAACAGGGAGAGAAATAGCAATCAGCCCCAGCATTTT
CDR3 protein: CASSNRERNSNQPQHF

V gene: TRBV10-3
clone size: NA
J gene: TRBJ2-5
D gene: TRBD1
CDR3 DNA: TGTGCCATCAAACCCGGACAGGGAGATGAGACCCAGTACTTC
CDR3 protein: CAIKPGQGDETQYF

V gene: TRBV20-1
clone size: few
J gene: TRBJ2-5
D gene: NA
CDR3 DNA: TGCAGTGCTAGAGTCGGCAAGGAGACCCAGTACTTC
CDR3 protein: CSARVGKETQYF

V gene: TRBV20-1
clone size: NA
J gene: TRBJ2-1
D gene: TRBD2
CDR3 DNA: TGCAGTGCTAGAGATCGACTAGCGGGATACAATGAGCAGTTCTTC
CDR3 protein: CSARDRLAGYNEQFF

V gene: TRBV6-6
clone size: NA
J gene: TRBJ2-7
D gene: NA
CDR3 DNA: TGTGCCAGCAGTCCGTCCGCCTCCGGGCGGGATGCCCGCGAGCAGTACTTC
CDR3 protein: CASSPSASGRDAREQYF

V gene: TRBV6-1
clone size: NA
J gene: TRBJ1-5
D gene: NA
CDR3 DNA: TGTGCCAGCAGTGAAGTCGGAGATCGCCAGGGAAGCAATCAGCCCCAGCATTTT
CDR3 protein: CASSEVGDRQGSNQPQHF

V gene: TRBV2
clone size: NA
J gene: TRBJ1-2
D gene: NA
CDR3 DNA: TGTGCCAGCAGTGCACTCACTAACTATGGCTACACCTTC
CDR3 protein: CASSALTNYGYTF

V gene: TRBV10-3
clone size: many
J gene: TRBJ1-5
D gene: TRBD1
CDR3 DNA: TGTGCCATCAGTATGGACAGGTTCCAGCCCCAGCATTTT
CDR3 protein: CAISMDRFQPQHF

V gene: TRBV28
clone size: NA
J gene: TRBJ2-7
D gene: TRBD1
CDR3 DNA: TGTGCCAGCAGACTTACCGGGACAGGGACCCTCTACGAGCAGTACTTC
CDR3 protein: CASRLTGTGTLYEQYF

V gene: TRBV5-4
clone size: NA
J gene: TRBJ1-2
D gene: TRBD1
CDR3 DNA: TGTGCCAGCAGCCTGACAGGGGGAGGCTACACCTTC
CDR3 protein: CASSLTGGGYTF

V gene: TRBV5-5
clone size: few
J gene: TRBJ2-1
D gene: NA
CDR3 DNA: TGTGCCAGCAGCTTATACGGTTACAATGAGCAGTTCTTC
CDR3 protein: CASSLYGYNEQFF

V gene: TRBV5-1
clone size: NA
J gene: TRBJ2-5
D gene: TRBD2
CDR3 DNA: TGCGCCAGCAGCCCTACTGGTAGCGGGAGGGTGGAGACCCAGTACTTC
CDR3 protein: CASSPTGSGRVETQYF

V gene: TRBV2
clone size: few
J gene: TRBJ2-7
D gene: NA
CDR3 DNA: TGTGCCAGCAGGGAAACGGACAGTTACGAGCAGTACTTC
CDR3 protein: CASRETDSYEQYF

V gene: TRBV12-3/TRBV12-4
clone size: many
J gene: TRBJ1-5
D gene: NA
CDR3 DNA: TGTGCCAGCAGTTTCAACAGATATAGCAATCAGCCCCAGCATTTT
CDR3 protein: CASSFNRYSNQPQHF

V gene: TRBV20-1
clone size: few
J gene: TRBJ2-2
D gene: TRBD2
CDR3 DNA: TGCAGTCTGCTAGCGGGAGGGAACACCGGGGAGCTGTTTTTT
CDR3 protein: CSLLAGGNTGELFF

V gene: TRBV5-4
clone size: once
J gene: TRBJ2-1
D gene: TRBD2
CDR3 DNA: TGTGCCAGCAGCCCACCTAGCGGAAGATTCAATGAGCAGTTCTTC
CDR3 protein: CASSPPSGRFNEQFF

V gene: TRBV5-1
clone size: NA
J gene: TRBJ2-7
D gene: NA
CDR3 DNA: TGCGCCAGCAGCGACGGGACGCAGAACGAGCAGTACTTC
CDR3 protein: CASSDGTQNEQYF